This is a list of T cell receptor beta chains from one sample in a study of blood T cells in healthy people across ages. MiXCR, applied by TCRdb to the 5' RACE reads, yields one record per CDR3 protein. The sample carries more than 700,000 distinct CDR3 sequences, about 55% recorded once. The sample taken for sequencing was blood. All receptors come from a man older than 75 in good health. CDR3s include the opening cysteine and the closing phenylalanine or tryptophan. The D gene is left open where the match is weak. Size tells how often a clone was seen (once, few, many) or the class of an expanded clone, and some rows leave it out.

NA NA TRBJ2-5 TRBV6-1 CASRVYSKETQYF TGTGCCTCCAGGGTCTACTCAAAAGAGACCCAGTACTTC
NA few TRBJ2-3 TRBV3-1 CASSQGRGPVGYAYF TGTGCCAGTAGCCAAGGACGGGGACCCGTCGGATACGCGTATTTT
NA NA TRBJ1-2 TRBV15 CATSREMGETYGYTF TGTGCCACCAGCAGAGAGATGGGGGAAACCTATGGCTACACCTTC
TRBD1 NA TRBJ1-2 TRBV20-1 CSARGDRMAYGYTF TGCAGTGCTAGGGGGGACAGGATGGCCTATGGCTACACCTTC
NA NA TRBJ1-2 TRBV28 CASSLNPTGNYGYTF TGTGCCAGCAGTTTAAATCCGACAGGAAACTATGGCTACACCTTC
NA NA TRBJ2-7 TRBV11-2 CASSLAPAGNYEQYF TGTGCCAGCAGCTTAGCCCCTGCCGGAAACTACGAGCAGTACTTC
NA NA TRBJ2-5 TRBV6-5 CASSYLWGKETQYF TGTGCCAGCAGTTATCTTTGGGGGAAGGAGACCCAGTACTTC
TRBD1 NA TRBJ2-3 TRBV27 CASSLGTGPLGHRYAYF TGTGCCAGCAGTCTCGGGACAGGCCCTCTGGGGCACAGATACGCGTATTTT
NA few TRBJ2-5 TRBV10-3 CAISDRGAWEETQYF TGTGCCATCAGTGACCGGGGGGCGTGGGAAGAGACCCAGTACTTC
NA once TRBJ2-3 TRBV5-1 CASRDERGYAYF TGCGCCAGCAGGGACGAACGAGGATACGCGTATTTT
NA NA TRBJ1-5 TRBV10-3 CAISARQEGDQPQHF TGTGCCATCAGTGCTCGACAGGAGGGTGATCAGCCCCAGCATTTT
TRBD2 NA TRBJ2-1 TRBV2 CASSVGGSNEQFF TGTGCCAGCAGTGTGGGAGGGTCCAATGAGCAGTTCTTC
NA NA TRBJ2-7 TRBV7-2 CASSLIGGWGASYEQYF TGTGCCAGCAGCTTAATCGGGGGGTGGGGGGCCTCCTACGAGCAGTACTTC
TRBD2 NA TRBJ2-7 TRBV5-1 CASSSKGTSGSGEQYF TGCGCCAGCAGCTCCAAGGGGACTAGCGGGAGTGGGGAGCAGTACTTC
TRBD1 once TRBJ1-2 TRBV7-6 CASSPRGAGGGYGYTF TGTGCCAGCAGCCCGAGGGGGGCAGGGGGCGGCTATGGCTACACCTTC
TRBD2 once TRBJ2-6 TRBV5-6 CASSFTSGSSGANVLTF TGTGCCAGCAGCTTTACTAGCGGGAGCTCTGGGGCCAACGTCCTGACTTTC
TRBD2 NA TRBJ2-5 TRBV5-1 CASSALAGEETQYF TGCGCCAGCAGCGCGCTAGCGGGAGAAGAGACCCAGTACTTC
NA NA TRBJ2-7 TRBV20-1 CSARGSSPHEQYF TGCAGTGCTAGGGGGAGTTCCCCCCACGAGCAGTACTTC
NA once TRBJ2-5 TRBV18 CASSPPTLGGRYAYF TGTGCCAGCTCACCACCGACCCTGGGGGGCAGATACGCGTACTTC
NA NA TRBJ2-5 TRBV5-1 CASSLAGSSQETQYF TGCGCCAGCAGCTTGGCGGGTAGCAGTCAAGAGACCCAGTACTTC
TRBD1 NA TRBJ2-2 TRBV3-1 CASSRQRTGRTGELFF TGTGCCAGCAGCCGACAACGGACAGGACGCACCGGGGAGCTGTTTTTT
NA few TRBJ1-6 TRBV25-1 CASSDLTGELSPLHF TGTGCCAGCAGTGACCTGACAGGAGAACTTTCACCCCTCCACTTT
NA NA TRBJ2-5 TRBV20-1 CSARDPTGQETQYF TGCAGTGCTAGAGATCCGACAGGACAAGAGACCCAGTACTTC
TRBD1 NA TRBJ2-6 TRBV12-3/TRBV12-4 CASNLRGTGGSGANVLTF TGTGCCAGCAACCTACGCGGGACAGGTGGCTCTGGGGCCAACGTCCTGACTTTC
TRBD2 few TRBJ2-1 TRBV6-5 CASSYPPGVAGGGYNEQFF TGTGCCAGCAGTTACCCCCCGGGGGTAGCGGGAGGGGGGTACAATGAGCAGTTCTTC
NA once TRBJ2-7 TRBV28 CASEYRGRSYEQYF TGTGCCAGCGAATACCGGGGGAGATCCTACGAGCAGTACTTC
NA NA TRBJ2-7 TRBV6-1 CATRQVYEQYF TGTGCCACCAGACAGGTATACGAGCAGTACTTC
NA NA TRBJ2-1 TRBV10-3 CAIRGMGNEQFF TGTGCCATCCGCGGGATGGGGAATGAGCAGTTCTTC
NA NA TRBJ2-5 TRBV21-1 CASSTPPGPRETQYF TGTGCCAGCAGCACACCTCCGGGACCAAGGGAGACCCAGTACTTC
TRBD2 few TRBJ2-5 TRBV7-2 CASSQWTSAQETQYF TGTGCCAGCAGCCAGTGGACTAGCGCCCAAGAGACCCAGTACTTC
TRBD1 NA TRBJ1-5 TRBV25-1 CASSSAGGSSNQPQHF TGTGCCAGCAGTTCGGCAGGGGGGTCGAGCAATCAGCCCCAGCATTTT
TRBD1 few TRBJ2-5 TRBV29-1 CSVEDPGQASRGQYF TGCAGCGTTGAAGATCCAGGACAGGCTTCCCGTGGCCAGTACTTC
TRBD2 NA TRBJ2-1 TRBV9 CASSVVGTSGRGGYNEQFF TGTGCCAGCAGCGTAGTGGGGACTAGCGGGAGGGGAGGCTACAATGAGCAGTTCTTC
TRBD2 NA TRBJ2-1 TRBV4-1 CASMVWGGGPRDEQFF TGCGCCAGCATGGTTTGGGGGGGAGGGCCGCGCGACGAGCAGTTCTTC
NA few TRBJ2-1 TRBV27 CASSLKHNEQFF TGTGCCAGCAGTTTGAAACACAATGAGCAGTTCTTC
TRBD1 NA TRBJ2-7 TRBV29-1 CSVRVTGGSYEQYF TGCAGCGTCCGCGTGACAGGGGGCTCCTACGAGCAGTACTTC
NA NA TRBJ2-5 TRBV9 CASSVAPGGSSETQYF TGTGCCAGCAGCGTAGCCCCGGGGGGCAGTTCTGAGACCCAGTACTTC
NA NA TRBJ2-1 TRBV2 CASSEWGGASSYNEQFF TGTGCCAGCAGTGAATGGGGCGGCGCGAGCTCCTACAATGAGCAGTTCTTC
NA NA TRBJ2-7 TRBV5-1 CASSPRPGRSGYEQYF TGCGCCAGCAGCCCACGCCCGGGGAGATCGGGCTACGAGCAGTACTTC
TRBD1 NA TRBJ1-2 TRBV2 CAGAGGGASGYTF TGTGCCGGGGCAGGGGGGGGCGCGTCTGGCTACACCTTC
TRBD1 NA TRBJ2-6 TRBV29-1 CGVRQGVSGANVLTF TGCGGCGTCCGACAGGGGGTCTCTGGGGCCAACGTCCTGACTTTC
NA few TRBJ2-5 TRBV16 CASSQMDVDGTQYF TGTGCCAGCAGCCAAATGGACGTTGATGGGACCCAGTACTTC
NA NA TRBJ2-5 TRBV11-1 CASSLAGSQGETQYF TGTGCCAGCAGCTTAGCCGGGAGTCAGGGAGAGACCCAGTACTTC
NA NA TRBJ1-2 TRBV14 CASSQVPGDPHGYTF TGTGCCAGCAGCCAAGTGCCGGGGGACCCCCATGGCTACACCTTC
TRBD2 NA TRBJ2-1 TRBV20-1 CSARDRTSGSGSEQFF TGCAGTGCTAGAGATCGGACTAGCGGGAGTGGGAGTGAGCAGTTCTTC
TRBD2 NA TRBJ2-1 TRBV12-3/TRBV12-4 CASTAAGVIYEQFF TGTGCCAGCACTGCAGCGGGGGTAATCTACGAGCAGTTCTTC
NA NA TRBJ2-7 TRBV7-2 CASSPAGKSSYEQYF TGTGCCAGCAGCCCTGCGGGGAAGAGCTCCTACGAGCAGTACTTC
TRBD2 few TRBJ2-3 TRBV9 CASSERGGRLSTDTQYF TGTGCCAGCAGCGAGAGGGGCGGGAGGCTCAGCACAGATACGCAGTATTTT
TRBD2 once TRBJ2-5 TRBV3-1 CASSQGDYSKETQYF TGTGCCAGCAGCCAGGGGGACTACTCCAAAGAGACCCAGTACTTC
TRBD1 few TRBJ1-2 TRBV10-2 CASSESRGNGYTF TGCGCCAGCAGTGAGTCCAGGGGGAATGGCTACACCTTC
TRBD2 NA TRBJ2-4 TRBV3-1 CASSQGLAGVGEQYF TGTGCCAGCAGCCAAGGCTTAGCGGGAGTTGGGGAGCAGTACTTC
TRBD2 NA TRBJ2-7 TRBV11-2 CASSLAGRAFEQYF TGTGCCAGCAGCTTAGCCGGGAGGGCCTTCGAGCAGTACTTC
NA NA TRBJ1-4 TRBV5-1 CASSLELPPGGEKLFF TGCGCCAGCAGCTTGGAATTGCCGCCGGGGGGTGAAAAACTGTTTTTT
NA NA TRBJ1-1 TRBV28 CASRGIGTEAFF TGTGCCAGCAGGGGGATAGGCACTGAAGCTTTCTTT
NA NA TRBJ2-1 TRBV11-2 CASSLIGAEQFF TGTGCCAGCAGCTTAATAGGCGCCGAGCAGTTCTTC